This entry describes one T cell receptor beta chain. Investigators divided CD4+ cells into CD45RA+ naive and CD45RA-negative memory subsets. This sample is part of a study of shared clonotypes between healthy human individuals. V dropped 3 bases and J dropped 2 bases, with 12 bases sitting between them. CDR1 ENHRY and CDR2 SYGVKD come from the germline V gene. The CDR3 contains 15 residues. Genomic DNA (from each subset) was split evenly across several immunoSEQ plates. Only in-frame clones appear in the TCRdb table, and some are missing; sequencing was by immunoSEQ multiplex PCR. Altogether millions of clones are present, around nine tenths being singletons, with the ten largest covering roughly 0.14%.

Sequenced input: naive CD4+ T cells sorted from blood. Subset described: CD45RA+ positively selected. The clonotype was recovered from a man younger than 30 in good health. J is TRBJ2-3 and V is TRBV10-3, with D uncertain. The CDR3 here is CAISELGRATDTQYF. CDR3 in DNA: TGTGCCATCAGTGAATTAGGCAGAGCCACAGATACGCAGTATTTT.